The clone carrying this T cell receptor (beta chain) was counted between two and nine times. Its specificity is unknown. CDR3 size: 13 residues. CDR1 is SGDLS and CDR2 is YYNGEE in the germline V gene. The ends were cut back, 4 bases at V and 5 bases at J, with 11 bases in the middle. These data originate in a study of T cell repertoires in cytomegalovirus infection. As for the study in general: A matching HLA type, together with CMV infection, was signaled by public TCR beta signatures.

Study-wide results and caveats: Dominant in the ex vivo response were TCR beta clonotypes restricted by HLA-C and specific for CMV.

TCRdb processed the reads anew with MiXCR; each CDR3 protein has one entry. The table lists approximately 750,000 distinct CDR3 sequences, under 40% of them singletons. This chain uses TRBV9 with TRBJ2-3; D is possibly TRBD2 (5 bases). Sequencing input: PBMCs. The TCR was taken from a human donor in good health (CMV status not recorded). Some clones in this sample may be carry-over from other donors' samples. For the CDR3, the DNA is TGTGCCAGCAGCCCCCTCCGGGGAGATACGCAGTATTTT. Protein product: CASSPLRGDTQYF.